The entry below gives a single TCR beta chain sequence along with its context. Its antigen is unknown. Profiled with immunoSEQ multiplex PCR; TCRdb holds only in-frame clones, not every one. This sample's table reports about 39,000 clones. This sample is part of a study of T cells in women clearing cervical HPV infection. At the level of the study: HLA type stays a possible confounder, typing being limited.

Findings and caveats of the study: CIN3+ cases had significantly higher TCR richness than controls; evenness did not differ. Richness differences could reflect unmeasured T-cell content per sample.

The receptor's source is a woman between 18 and 69 years old with a cervical HPV16 infection that either progressed to CIN3+ or cleared (not recorded which). The specimen sequenced was blood buffy coat.

This CDR3 is CATSDGQGGGGYTF. CDR3 DNA, as far as it was read: TGTGCCACCAGTGACGGGCAGGGAGGTGGTGGC. The chain employs TRBV24-1 and TRBJ1-2, with D perhaps TRBD1 (5 bases). The read ends 3 residues shy of where the CDR3 ends; the end is completed using the germline J gene. The CDR3 totals 14 residues. CDR1 is KGHDR and CDR2 is SFDVKD in the germline V gene. V was shortened by 4 bases and J by 7 bases, with 15 bases between the two germline ends.